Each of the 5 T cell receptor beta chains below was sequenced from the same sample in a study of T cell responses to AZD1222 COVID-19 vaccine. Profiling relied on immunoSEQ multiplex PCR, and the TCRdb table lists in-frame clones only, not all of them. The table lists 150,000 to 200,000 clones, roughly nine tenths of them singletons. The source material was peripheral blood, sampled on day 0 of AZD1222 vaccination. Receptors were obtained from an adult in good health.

The CDR3 DNA reads as TGTGCCAGCAGTGCAACAGGTGGCTACACCTTC. Protein product: CASSATGGYTF. The V gene is TRBV25-1, the J gene TRBJ1-2; a possible D gene is TRBD1 (5 bases). CDR3 length: 11 amino acids. V lost 4 bases and J 7 bases, leaving 7 bases between the germline ends. From germline, CDR1 is MGHDK and CDR2 SYGVNS.

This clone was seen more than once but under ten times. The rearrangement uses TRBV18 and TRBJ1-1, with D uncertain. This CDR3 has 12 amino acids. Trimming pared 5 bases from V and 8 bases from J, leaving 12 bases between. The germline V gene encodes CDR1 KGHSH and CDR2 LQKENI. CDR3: CASSAAPGEAFF. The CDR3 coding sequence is TGTGCCAGCTCAGCGGCGCCAGGCGAAGCTTTCTTT.

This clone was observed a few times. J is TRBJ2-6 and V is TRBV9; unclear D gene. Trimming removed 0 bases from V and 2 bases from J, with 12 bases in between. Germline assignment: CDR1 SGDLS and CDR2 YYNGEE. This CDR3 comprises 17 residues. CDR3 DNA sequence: TGTGCCAGCAGCGTAGACGCCCGGGCGCCTGGGGCCAACGTCCTGACTTTC. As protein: CASSVDARAPGANVLTF.

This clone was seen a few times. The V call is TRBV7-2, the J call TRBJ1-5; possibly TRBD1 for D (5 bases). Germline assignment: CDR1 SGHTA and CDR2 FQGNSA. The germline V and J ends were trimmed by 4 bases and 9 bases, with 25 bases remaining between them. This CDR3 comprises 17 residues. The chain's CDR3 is CASSYSTSGFPPRPQHF. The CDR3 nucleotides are TGTGCCAGCAGCTACTCGACTTCAGGGTTCCCTCCTCGGCCCCAGCATTTT.

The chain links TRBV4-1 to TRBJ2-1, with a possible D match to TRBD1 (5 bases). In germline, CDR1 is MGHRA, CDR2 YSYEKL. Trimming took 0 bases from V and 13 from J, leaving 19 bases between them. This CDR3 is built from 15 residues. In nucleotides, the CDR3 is TGCGCCAGCAGCCAAGACGAAAGGGGTGAGACAGTACAGTTCTTC. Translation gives CASSQDERGETVQFF.